These 27 T cell receptor beta chains originate from one sample sequenced in a study of T cell changes during pregnancy in multiple sclerosis. Method: immunoSEQ multiplex PCR; TCRdb's copy keeps in-frame clones and lacks some. This table has about 23,000 clones, less than 90% appearing once. Here the sequenced sample was CD4+ T cells from peripheral blood mononuclear cells, taken in the first trimester of pregnancy. All receptors come from a female donor in good health, enrolled as a control in a pregnancy study.

The rearrangement uses TRBV7-6 and TRBJ1-1, with D possibly TRBD1 on 5 matching bases. Trimming stripped 5 bases from V and 11 bases from J, with 33 bases between. There are 18 residues in the CDR3. Germline CDR1 reads SGHVS; CDR2 reads FNYEAQ. CDR3 in DNA: TGTGCCAGCAGCCCAAGATTTCGGGGCGGGGCGGCTAGTCTGGGCGCTTTCTTT. Amino acids: CASSPRFRGGAASLGAFF.

The rearrangement uses TRBV6-1 and TRBJ1-1, with 8 nucleotides matching TRBD1. The CDR3 length is 15 residues. Germline V CDR1 and CDR2: MNHNS, SASEGT. The V gene end was trimmed by 5 bases and the J gene end by 1 base; junction bases not matched to a gene: 6. CDR3 coding DNA: TGTGCCAGCAGTCCCCAAGGGACAGGGAACACTGAAGCTTTCTTT. Translating gives CASSPQGTGNTEAFF.

Here the CDR3 reads CASKPPSGKLFF. The CDR3 nucleotides read TGTGCCAGCAAGCCCCCTTCGGGAAAACTGTTTTTT. The gene calls are TRBV2 and TRBJ1-4; D ambiguous. This CDR3 contains 12 residues. V was shortened by 7 bases and J by 10 bases, with 13 bases between the two germline ends. CDR1 is SNHLY and CDR2 is FYNNEI in the germline V gene.

V usage is TRBV5-1 and J usage is TRBJ2-1; D might be TRBD2 (6 bases). Between the trimmed V and J ends, which lost 0 bases and 7 bases, there was a span of 14 bases. Germline-derived CDR1 and CDR2 are SGHRS and YFSETQ. This CDR3 is built from 15 residues. The CDR3 is CASSLDRGIGNEQFF. In nucleotides, the CDR3 is TGCGCCAGCAGCTTGGACCGCGGGATAGGGAATGAGCAGTTCTTC.

This chain joins TRBV11-2 and TRBJ2-5; 10 bases fit TRBD2. This CDR3 comprises 17 residues. After removal of 2 bases from V and 4 bases from J, the junction contained 10 bases not matched to a gene. Germline loops: CDR1 SGHAT, CDR2 FQNNGV. Here the CDR3 DNA reads TGTGCCAGCAGCTTATTAGCGGGGGGCCGCTGGGGAGAGACCCAGTACTTC. It specifies CASSLLAGGRWGETQYF.

The rearrangement links TRBV7-9 to TRBJ1-5; TRBD1 aligns across 8 bases. The CDR3 spans 17 residues. V was pared by 1 base and J by 0 bases, with 5 bases of the junction left unmatched. The germline V gene has CDR1 SEHNR and CDR2 FQNEAQ (reference sequence). CDR3 nucleotides: TGTGCCAGCAGCTTAGTCCAGGGGGCTTTTAGCAATCAGCCCCAGCATTTT. This gives the protein CASSLVQGAFSNQPQHF. Full variable domain (rest looked up from reference TRBV7-9 and TRBJ1-5): DTGVSQNPRHKITKRGQNVTFRCDPISEHNRLYWYRQTLGQGPEFLTYFQNEAQLEKSRLLSDRFSAERPKGSFSTLEIQRTEQGDSAMYLCASSLVQGAFSNQPQHFGDGTRLSIL.

J is TRBJ2-2 and V is TRBV7-2; tentative D call: TRBD2 (6 bases). V was shortened by 4 bases and J by 6 bases, with 9 bases between the two germline ends. The V gene's germline CDR1 is SGHTA and CDR2 FQGNSA. The CDR3 loop spans 13 amino acids. DNA for the CDR3: TGTGCCAGCAGCTCCTCGGGGGCCGGGGAGCTGTTTTTT. Protein product: CASSSSGAGELFF. The full variable domain, its missing parts supplied by reference TRBV7-2 and TRBJ2-2, is GAGVSQSPSNKVTEKGKDVELRCDPISGHTALYWYRQSLGQGLEFLIYFQGNSAPDKSGLPSDRFSAERTGGSVSTLTIQRTQQEDSAVYLCASSSSGAGELFFGEGSRLTVL.

V usage is TRBV25-1 and J usage is TRBJ1-1; perhaps TRBD1 as D (6 bases). The CDR3 loop spans 13 amino acids. Looked up from germline, CDR1 is MGHDK and CDR2 is SYGVNS. V lost 6 bases, J lost 10 bases, and 18 bases lay in between. DNA for the CDR3: TGTGCCAGCAGCCCGGGGACACCCGAGGGAGCTTTCTTT. The encoded protein is CASSPGTPEGAFF.

The J gene is TRBJ2-1, the V gene TRBV9, with D possibly TRBD1 on 7 matching bases. This CDR3 region has 15 residues. Trimming pared 3 bases from V and 7 bases from J, leaving 17 bases between. Germline V gene data show CDR1 as SGDLS and CDR2 as YYNGEE. The CDR3 loop is CASSGRGPWENEQFF. CDR3 nucleotide sequence: TGTGCCAGCAGCGGGAGGGGGCCTTGGGAAAATGAGCAGTTCTTC. The complete variable domain, with remaining parts taken from reference TRBV9 and TRBJ2-1, reads DSGVTQTPKHLITATGQRVTLRCSPRSGDLSVYWYQQSLDQGLQFLIQYYNGEERAKGNILERFSAQQFPDLHSELNLSSLELGDSALYFCASSGRGPWENEQFFGPGTRLTVL.

This clone was counted once. The rearrangement links TRBV4-2 to TRBJ2-3; TRBD2 aligns across 10 bases. CDR3 length: 17 residues. V lost 4 bases and J lost 5; bases outside the gene matches: 12. In germline, CDR1 is LGHNA, CDR2 YNFKEQ. CDR3 DNA sequence: TGTGCCAGCAGCCCAGCCTCCTCAGCGGGGGGGCGAGATACGCAGTATTTT. This sequence encodes CASSPASSAGGRDTQYF.

This sequence joins TRBV5-1 and TRBJ2-7; TRBD2 might be the D (5 bases). V lost 3 bases and J 0 bases, leaving 13 bases between the germline ends. The germline gives CDR1 SGHRS, CDR2 YFSETQ. The CDR3 covers 15 residues. The CDR3 DNA reads TGCGCCAGCAGCTCCATGGACTTCAGCTCCTACGAGCAGTACTTC. Protein: CASSSMDFSSYEQYF.

This chain links TRBV10-3 with TRBJ2-3, with TRBD1 matching over 11 bases. There are 14 residues in the CDR3. V dropped 10 bases and J dropped 2; count of bases not matched to a gene: 5. From germline, CDR1 is ENHRY and CDR2 SYGVKD. CDR3 DNA: TGTGCCACCGGACAGGGGGCAATCACAGATACGCAGTATTTT. It is translated as CATGQGAITDTQYF.

The V call is TRBV6-5, the J call TRBJ1-4; weak D call: TRBD1 (5 bases). V shed 6 bases and J shed 8 bases, with 13 bases lying between them. Germline V CDR1 and CDR2: MNHEY, SVGAGI. The CDR3 length is 13 residues. As DNA, the CDR3 is TGTGCCAGCAGGCCGGACAAGGAAGAAAAACTGTTTTTT. It encodes CASRPDKEEKLFF.

This clone was detected only once. This chain joins TRBV6-5 and TRBJ1-5, with D unresolved. CDR3 length: 14 amino acids. The V and J ends lost 4 bases and 0 bases respectively, with 7 bases between them. Germline V CDR1 and CDR2: MNHEY, SVGAGI. CDR3 in DNA: TGTGCCAGCAGTTCCCTCTATAGCAATCAGCCCCAGCATTTT. Its protein is CASSSLYSNQPQHF.

V is TRBV7-2 and J is TRBJ2-3; TRBD2 is a possible D gene (5 bases). Deletions cut 1 base from V and 4 bases from J, with 9 bases between. CDR1 is SGHTA, CDR2 FQGNSA, per germline. The CDR3 is 14 residues long. CDR3 residues: CASSLDGSADTQYF. Here the CDR3 DNA reads TGTGCCAGCAGCTTAGACGGTAGCGCAGATACGCAGTATTTT. Complete variable domain (other parts from reference TRBV7-2 and TRBJ2-3): GAGVSQSPSNKVTEKGKDVELRCDPISGHTALYWYRQSLGQGLEFLIYFQGNSAPDKSGLPSDRFSAERTGGSVSTLTIQRTQQEDSAVYLCASSLDGSADTQYFGPGTRLTVL.

V and J are TRBV11-2 and TRBJ2-7; 9 nucleotides align to TRBD2. Germline V gene lookup returns CDR1 SGHAT and CDR2 FQNNGV. The CDR3 is 14 amino acids. V lost 4 bases to trimming and J lost 4 bases; unmatched junction nucleotides: 5. The CDR3 reads CASSSLAGKYEQYF. The CDR3 DNA sequence: TGTGCCAGCAGCTCGCTAGCGGGAAAGTACGAGCAGTACTTC.

The rearrangement uses TRBV10-3 and TRBJ1-3; 10 nucleotides align to TRBD1. The CDR3 spans 19 residues. Per the germline V gene, CDR1 is ENHRY and CDR2 is SYGVKD. V shed 3 bases and J 0 bases; nucleotides not matched to a gene: 11. CDR3 sequence reads: CAISDQTGGEGNSGNTIYF. The CDR3 DNA reads as TGTGCCATCAGTGACCAGACAGGGGGCGAAGGGAACTCTGGAAACACCATATATTTT.

This chain connects TRBV7-9 to TRBJ2-7; 7 bases map to TRBD1. This CDR3 has 15 amino acids. V trimming: 4 bases; J trimming: 3 bases; junction bases outside the gene matches: 9. Looked up from germline, CDR1 is SEHNR and CDR2 is FQNEAQ (reference sequence). CDR3 region: CASSSSGTDLYEQYF. The CDR3 region has the DNA TGTGCCAGCAGCTCCTCCGGGACAGACCTCTACGAGCAGTACTTC.

The chain combines TRBV5-1 with TRBJ2-1; 7 nucleotides align to TRBD2. The germline gives CDR1 SGHRS, CDR2 YFSETQ. V was clipped by 4 bases and J by 5 bases; unmatched bases: 9. The CDR3 runs 15 residues. CDR3 amino acids: CASSRLAPSHNEQFF. In DNA form, the CDR3 reads TGCGCCAGCAGCCGACTAGCCCCTAGCCACAATGAGCAGTTCTTC.

The V and J genes are TRBV14 and TRBJ2-7; no clear D. Trimming pared 0 bases from V and 5 bases from J, leaving 8 bases between. CDR3 size: 13 residues. Germline CDR1 reads SGHDN; CDR2 reads FVKESK. DNA of the CDR3: TGTGCCAGCAGCCAAGAGAGAATGAACGAGCAGTACTTC. Protein product: CASSQERMNEQYF.

This clone was seen once. This rearrangement joins TRBV10-3 to TRBJ1-1, with D perhaps TRBD1 (5 bases). Germline V gene sequence: CDR1 ENHRY, CDR2 SYGVKD. V lost 7 bases and J 1 base, leaving 13 bases between the germline ends. The CDR3 contains 14 residues. The CDR3 sequence is CAIKVAGQNTEAFF. The CDR3 region has the DNA TGTGCCATCAAGGTCGCCGGACAGAACACTGAAGCTTTCTTT.

The V call is TRBV19, the J call TRBJ2-3; 7 nucleotides line up with TRBD2. From germline, CDR1 is LNHDA and CDR2 SQIVND (reference sequence). The length of the CDR3 is 19 residues. After removal of 1 base from V and 0 bases from J, the junction contained 13 bases not matched to a gene. CDR3 nucleotides: TGTGCCAGTAGTATAGGCGGGCTTCGGGGGGTTTCTAGCACAGATACGCAGTATTTT. Amino acid sequence: CASSIGGLRGVSSTDTQYF.

The chain links TRBV7-3 to TRBJ2-3; 9 positions match TRBD1. The germline CDR1 and CDR2 sequences are SGHTA and FQGTGA. This CDR3 has 15 residues. Trimming removed 2 bases from V and 0 bases from J; junction bases left unmatched: 0. CDR3 sequence: CASSLDRGSTDTQYF. CDR3 bases: TGTGCCAGCAGCTTAGACAGGGGGAGCACAGATACGCAGTATTTT.

The chain employs TRBV4-2 and TRBJ1-2, with 9 bases identical to TRBD1. The V and J ends lost 2 bases and 9 bases, in that order; junction bases with no gene match: 7. Germline V gene sequence: CDR1 LGHNA, CDR2 YNFKEQ. The CDR3 is 14 amino acids. The chain's CDR3 is CASSQTRQGGSYTF. The CDR3 DNA reads as TGTGCCAGCAGCCAAACACGACAGGGGGGTAGCTACACCTTC.

The chain is built from TRBV4-2 and TRBJ2-5; 8 bases line up with TRBD2. V shed 1 base, J shed 5 bases, and the junction held 15 bases outside the gene matches. Germline V lookup: CDR1 LGHNA, CDR2 YNFKEQ. This CDR3 is built from 18 residues. The CDR3 loop is CASSQGYRTRGGPETQYF. CDR3 nucleotides: TGTGCCAGCAGCCAAGGGTACCGGACCCGGGGGGGCCCTGAGACCCAGTACTTC.

In nucleotides, the CDR3 is TGTGCCAGTAGCCGATCGGGACAGGGGAGCTACGAGCAGTACTTC. Translation gives CASSRSGQGSYEQYF. The rearrangement joins TRBV19 to TRBJ2-7; 10 nucleotides align to TRBD1. This CDR3 comprises 15 residues. V lost 6 bases to trimming and J lost 3 bases; unmatched junction nucleotides: 8. Germline V CDR1 and CDR2: LNHDA, SQIVND (reference sequence).

This chain connects TRBV5-5 to TRBJ1-2, with a possible D match to TRBD1 (6 bases). The germline gives CDR1 SGHKS, CDR2 YYEKEE (reference sequence). The germline V and J ends were trimmed by 4 bases and 8 bases, with 15 bases remaining between them. This CDR3 is built from 13 residues. The CDR3 protein is CASSAVGAQGYTF. DNA for the CDR3: TGTGCCAGCAGCGCCGTGGGGGCGCAAGGCTACACCTTC.